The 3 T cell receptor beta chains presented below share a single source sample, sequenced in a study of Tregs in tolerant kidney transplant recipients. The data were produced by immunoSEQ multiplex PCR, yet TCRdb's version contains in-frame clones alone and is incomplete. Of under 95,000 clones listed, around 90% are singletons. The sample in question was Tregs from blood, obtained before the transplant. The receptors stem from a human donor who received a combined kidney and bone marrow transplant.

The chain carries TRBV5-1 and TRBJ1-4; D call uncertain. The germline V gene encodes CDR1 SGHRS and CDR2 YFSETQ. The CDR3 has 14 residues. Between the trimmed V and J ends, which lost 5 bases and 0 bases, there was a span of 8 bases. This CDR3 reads CASRQQTTNEKLFF. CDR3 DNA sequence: TGCGCCAGCAGGCAGCAAACAACTAATGAAAAACTGTTTTTT.

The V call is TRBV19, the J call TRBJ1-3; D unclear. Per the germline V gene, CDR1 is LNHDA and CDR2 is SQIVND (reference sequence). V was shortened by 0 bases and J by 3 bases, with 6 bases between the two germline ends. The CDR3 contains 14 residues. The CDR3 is CASSIDWSGNTIYF. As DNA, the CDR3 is TGTGCCAGTAGTATAGATTGGAGTGGAAACACCATATATTTT.

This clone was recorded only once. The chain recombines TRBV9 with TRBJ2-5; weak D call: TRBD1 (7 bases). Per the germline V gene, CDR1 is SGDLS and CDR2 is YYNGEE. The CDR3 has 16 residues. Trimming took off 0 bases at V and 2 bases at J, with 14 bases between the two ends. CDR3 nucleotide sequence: TGTGCCAGCAGCGTAGAGGAGGGGGCGACGCAAGAGACCCAGTACTTC. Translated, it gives CASSVEEGATQETQYF.